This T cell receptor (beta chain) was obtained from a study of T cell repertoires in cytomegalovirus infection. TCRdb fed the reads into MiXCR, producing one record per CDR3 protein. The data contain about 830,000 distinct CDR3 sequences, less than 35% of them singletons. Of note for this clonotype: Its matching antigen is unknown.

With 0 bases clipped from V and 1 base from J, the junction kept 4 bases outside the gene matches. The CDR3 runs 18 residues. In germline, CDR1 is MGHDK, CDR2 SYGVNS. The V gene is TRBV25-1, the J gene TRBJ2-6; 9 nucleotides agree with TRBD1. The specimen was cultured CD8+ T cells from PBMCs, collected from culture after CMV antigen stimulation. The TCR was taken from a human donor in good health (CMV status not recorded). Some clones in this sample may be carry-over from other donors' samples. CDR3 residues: CASSEYGQGSSGANVLTF. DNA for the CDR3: TGTGCCAGCAGTGAATACGGACAGGGGAGTTCTGGGGCCAACGTCCTGACTTTC. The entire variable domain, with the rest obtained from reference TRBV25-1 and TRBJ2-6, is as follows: EADIYQTPRYLVIGTGKKITLECSQTMGHDKMYWYQQDPGMELHLIHYSYGVNSTEKGDLSSESTVSRIRTEHFPLTLESARPSHTSQYLCASSEYGQGSSGANVLTFGAGSRLTVL.